This is a list of T cell receptor beta chains from one sample in a study of shared clonotypes between healthy human individuals. The table came from immunoSEQ multiplex PCR; TCRdb's copy has only in-frame clones and leaves some out. Of roughly 850,000 clones listed, 90% to 97% are singletons. The specimen sequenced was naive CD8+ T cells sorted from blood. Receptor source: a man aged 25-45 years in good health. CDR3s include the opening cysteine and the closing phenylalanine or tryptophan. D genes are given only for firm matches. Clone size is stated in some rows and not others, as once, few, many or a class when expanded.

clone_size j_call d_call v_call cdr3_nt cdr3_aa
- TRBJ1-5 TRBD1 TRBV2 TGTGCCAGCGAGACGGCCTCGACAGGGAGAGGCAATCAGCCCCAGCATTTT CASETASTGRGNQPQHF
- TRBJ2-7 TRBD2 TRBV4-3 TGCGCCAGCAGCCAAGATCTAATCGGGGAACTAGCGGGAGTAGATTGGCCCTACGAGCAGTACTTC CASSQDLIGELAGVDWPYEQYF
few TRBJ1-3 TRBD1 TRBV10-3 TGTGCCATCAAGGAGACAGGGGGCTCTGGAAACACCATATATTTT CAIKETGGSGNTIYF
- TRBJ2-2 TRBD2 TRBV30 TGTGCCTGGAAGGCGGGAGCCCTCGGCGAGCTGTTTTTT CAWKAGALGELFF
- TRBJ2-2 - TRBV7-2 TGTGCCAGCAGTTTACTATCTTGGGAGCTGTTTTTT CASSLLSWELFF
- TRBJ2-1 TRBD1 TRBV30 TGTGCCTGGAGACGACAGGGGGCTAGCTACAATGAGCAGTTCTTC CAWRRQGASYNEQFF
- TRBJ2-7 - TRBV6-1 TGTGCCAGCAGCGCCAGGGATTCAGGCTACGAGCAGTACTTC CASSARDSGYEQYF
- TRBJ1-5 - TRBV9 TGTGCCAGCAGCGTAGGGGGGGACAATCAGCCCCAGCATTTT CASSVGGDNQPQHF
once TRBJ2-1 - TRBV4-1 TGCGCCAGCAGCCAAGGACGTGGGGTCCAGAATGAGCAGTTCTTC CASSQGRGVQNEQFF
- TRBJ2-5 - TRBV4-1 TGCGCCAGCACCTTCTTACTGGACAGGACAGCGGGCGGGTACCAAGAGACCCAGTACTTC CASTFLLDRTAGGYQETQYF
once TRBJ2-7 - TRBV18 TGTGCCAGCTCACCTTCTGTCTTACCCGACGAGCAGTACTTC CASSPSVLPDEQYF
- TRBJ2-3 - TRBV27 TGTGCCAGCAACATCGGGGTGCTGAGCACAGATACGCAGTATTTT CASNIGVLSTDTQYF
- TRBJ2-6 - TRBV14 TGTGCCAGCAGCCAAGTCTGGGAGGGGGCCAACGTCCTGACTTTC CASSQVWEGANVLTF
- TRBJ1-1 - TRBV7-2 TGTGCCAGCAGCTTAGTTGCAGGAGAGAACACTGAAGCTTTCTTT CASSLVAGENTEAFF
- TRBJ2-7 - TRBV6-5 TGTGCCAGCAGTTACTCAAGCGAGCAGTACTTC CASSYSSEQYF
- TRBJ2-1 - TRBV11-2 TGTGCCAGCAGCGTAATCAGGGGTAGGTACAATGAGCAGTTCTTC CASSVIRGRYNEQFF
- TRBJ2-7 TRBD1 TRBV28 TGTGCCAGCAGTTCGGGGACAGGAATTAACTACGAGCAGTACTTC CASSSGTGINYEQYF
- TRBJ2-7 - TRBV4-1 TGCGCCAGCAGCCAAGTAGCAGGGGACTCCTACGAGCAGTACTTC CASSQVAGDSYEQYF
- TRBJ1-5 - TRBV27 TGTGCCAGCAGGTCCGGGAGCCAGCCCCAGCATTTT CASRSGSQPQHF
- TRBJ1-2 TRBD1 TRBV27 TGTGCCAGCTCCCGGACAGGGGAGGTCTATGGCTACACCTTC CASSRTGEVYGYTF
- TRBJ2-1 - TRBV29-1 TGCAGCGTTGACGGCGGGACCTACAATGAGCAGTTCTTC CSVDGGTYNEQFF
- TRBJ1-5 - TRBV7-9 TGTGCCAGCAGCTTAGAAGGCCAGCCCCAGCATTTT CASSLEGQPQHF
- TRBJ2-3 TRBD1 TRBV10-3 TGTGCCATCAGAGGGACAGGGGGCTCCCGGACAGATACGCAGTATTTT CAIRGTGGSRTDTQYF
- TRBJ2-5 - TRBV2 TGTGCCAGCAGGAGATCGGGAACGGGGCAAGAGACCCAGTACTTC CASRRSGTGQETQYF